The 27 T cell receptor beta chains given below trace back to one sample, sequenced in a study of tumor-infiltrating lymphocytes in primary liver carcinoma. Total RNA (about 500 ng) served as template for TCR beta cDNA synthesis primed by a constant-region primer. Sequencing libraries for TCR beta derived from three nested multiplex PCR rounds that used slightly modified ARM-PCR. The first two PCR rounds, around 10 cycles each, used TRBV1-TRBV30 forward primers and a C-beta reverse primer. One entry per CDR3 protein, called by TCRdb with MiXCR from the multiplex PCR reads. Of more than 70,000 distinct CDR3 sequences in the sample, around 70% were seen once. The roughly 19-32 mg bulk tissue piece was not sorted before simultaneous RNA and DNA extraction. What was sequenced was liver tumor tissue from sampling region 1. Subset indicated: tumor region T1, superior pole. The receptors were gathered from a man aged 35-49 years with primary liver carcinoma and hepatitis B virus infection.

This clonotype was recorded at least ten times. This chain uses TRBV12-3 or TRBV12-4 with TRBJ2-1; TRBD2 aligns across 9 bases. V was clipped by 1 base and J by 8 bases; unmatched bases: 0. This CDR3 is built from 13 residues. The CDR3 region has the DNA TGTGCCAGCAGTTTAGGCGGGAGGGATGAGCAGTTCTTC. Translation: CASSLGGRDEQFF.

This clonotype occurred many times. The rearrangement uses TRBV6-5 and TRBJ2-1, with D perhaps matching TRBD2 (6 bases). Trimming removed 6 bases from V and 2 bases from J, with 14 bases in between. Germline CDR1 is MNHEY and CDR2 is SVGAGI. The CDR3 is 15 amino acids. CDR3 amino acids: CASSERRGAYNEQFF. The CDR3, as DNA: TGTGCCAGCAGCGAAAGGAGGGGAGCCTACAATGAGCAGTTCTTC.

About this clonotype: Since the CDR3 does not end with the conserved phenylalanine or tryptophan, this likely comes from a read error. The V call is TRBV10-2, the J call TRBJ1-5; no reliable D call. The CDR3 is made up of 15 amino acids. In germline, CDR1 is WSHSY, CDR2 SAAADI. The CDR3 spells CAISESGSEGQPQHL. As DNA, the CDR3 is TGCGCCATCAGTGAGTCCGGGAGTGAGGGTCAGCCCCAGCATCTT.

The chain is built from TRBV28 and TRBJ2-7; 8 positions agree with TRBD1. This CDR3 is 14 amino acids long. Germline CDR1 reads MDHEN; CDR2 reads SYDVKM. With 3 bases clipped from V and 3 bases from J, the junction kept 4 bases outside the gene matches. The CDR3 here is CASSFGDRYYEQYF. The DNA for the CDR3 is TGTGCCAGCAGTTTTGGGGACAGGTACTACGAGCAGTACTTC.

This clonotype was seen at least ten times. The genes are TRBV5-1 and TRBJ2-2; 12 bases fit TRBD2. In germline, CDR1 is SGHRS, CDR2 YFSETQ. Trimming took 3 bases from V and 6 from J; bases not matched to a gene: 6. The CDR3 totals 16 residues. Here the CDR3 reads CASSSLTSGSSGELFF. CDR3 DNA sequence: TGCGCCAGCAGCTCCCTGACTAGCGGGAGCTCCGGGGAGCTGTTTTTT.

Concerning this clonotype: Since no conserved phenylalanine or tryptophan closes the CDR3, a read error is the likely cause. Because the CDR3's place on the DNA is in doubt, the DNA is left out and the CDR3 is given as listed by TCRdb. The J gene is TRBJ2-5, the V gene TRBV6-1; no check of the table's D call, TRBD1, against the DNA was made. From its first to its last residue, the CDR3 has 13 amino acids. In germline, CDR1 is MNHNS, CDR2 SASEGT. CDR3 loop: CASSTSTGETQYS.

On this clonotype itself: As the CDR3 is not closed by the conserved phenylalanine or tryptophan, this likely results from a read error. J is TRBJ2-7 and V is TRBV11-2, with TRBD2 matching over 11 bases. Germline-derived CDR1 and CDR2 are SGHAT and FQNNGV. The CDR3 is 15 residues long. V dropped 5 bases and J dropped 7; count of bases not matched to a gene: 10. CDR3 region: CASSATSGSINEQYI. CDR3 coding DNA: TGTGCCAGCAGCGCCACTAGCGGGAGTATCAATGAGCAGTACATC.

The V call is TRBV24-1, the J call TRBJ2-5; D gene uncertain. Trimming cost V 9 bases and J 11 bases, with 21 bases left between them. CDR1 KGHDR and CDR2 SFDVKD come from the germline V gene. This CDR3 is 13 amino acids long. CDR3 loop: CATERAGEESQYF. As DNA, the CDR3 is TGTGCCACCGAACGTGCAGGAGAAGAGAGTCAGTACTTC.

This clonotype has a handful of counts. The gene calls are TRBV29-1 and TRBJ1-1; the D is unclear. CDR1 SQVTM and CDR2 ANQGSEA come from the germline V gene. The CDR3 totals 12 residues. Trimming removed 4 bases from V and 4 bases from J, with 10 bases in between. The CDR3 DNA reads as TGCAGCGTTGTCCCGATGGGCACTGAAGCTTTCTTT. This codes for CSVVPMGTEAFF.

This clonotype was counted between two and nine times. Possible read error: a much larger clone is one base away. The rearrangement uses TRBV29-1 and TRBJ2-1, with D perhaps TRBD2 (5 bases). Trimming shortened V by 7 bases and J by 1 base, and 26 bases separated the two germline ends. CDR3 length: 18 amino acids. Germline V gives CDR1 SQVTM, CDR2 ANQGSEA. CDR3 in DNA: TGCAGCGCCTTCGGGGAGAGGAAGGCCATAGTGTCCTACAATGAGCAGTTCTTC. This translates into CSAFGERKAIVSYNEQFF.

This clonotype was observed at least ten times. The chain joins TRBV13 to TRBJ1-1; perhaps TRBD1 as D (5 bases). CDR3 length: 16 residues. Germline V lookup: CDR1 PRHDT, CDR2 FYEKMQ (reference sequence). Trimming removed 4 bases from V and 6 bases from J, with 21 bases in between. The CDR3 loop reads CASSWRGAGIASEAFF. CDR3 DNA sequence: TGTGCCAGCAGCTGGCGGGGCGCAGGTATCGCCTCTGAAGCTTTCTTT.

This clonotype was picked up many times. CDR3 residues: CASSFFPGQGAVDEQYF. As DNA, the CDR3 is TGCGCCAGCAGCTTTTTCCCGGGACAGGGGGCGGTCGACGAGCAGTACTTC. This chain joins TRBV5-1 and TRBJ2-7; 12 nucleotides line up with TRBD1. This CDR3 has 17 amino acids. V shed 2 bases and J 5 bases; nucleotides not matched to a gene: 11. The germline V gene has CDR1 SGHRS and CDR2 YFSETQ.

Points on this clonotype: One end of the junction varies from germline; a read error may be responsible. The V gene is TRBV6-1, the J gene TRBJ2-7; unclear D gene. Germline loops: CDR1 MNHNS, CDR2 SASEGT. The CDR3 runs to 13 residues. Here the CDR3 reads CASCEWVFYEHYF. CDR3 sequence (DNA): TGTGCCAGCTGTGAATGGGTTTTTTACGAGCACTACTTC.

As regards this clonotype: A junction boundary mismatches the germline segment, possibly from a read error. CDR3 sequence (DNA): TGTGTCAGCAGCACACGGGGTGCTGAAGCTTTCTTT. Its protein is CVSSTRGAEAFF. The J gene is TRBJ1-1, the V gene TRBV6-5; D gene unclear. CDR3 length equals 12 residues. Germline V gives CDR1 MNHEY, CDR2 SVGAGI.

This clonotype was detected once. A much larger clone lies a single base off, so this may be a read error. The chain links TRBV5-1 to TRBJ2-7; maybe TRBD2 (6 bases). The CDR3 extends over 14 amino acids. Deletions cut 4 bases from V and 7 bases from J, with 18 bases between. Looked up from germline, CDR1 is SGHRS and CDR2 is YFSETQ. This CDR3 reads CASSATNGSYEQYF. Written as DNA, the CDR3 is TGCGCCAGCAGCGCGACTAACGGGAGTTATGAGCAGTACTTC.

As to this clonotype: One end of the junction varies from germline; a read error may be responsible. The genes are TRBV6-2 or TRBV6-3 and TRBJ2-1, with a tentative D call TRBD2 (5 bases). Germline loops: CDR1 MNHEY, CDR2 SVGEGT. The CDR3 totals 15 residues. CDR3 sequence: CASSFERPGFNKQFF. The CDR3 region has the DNA TGTGCCAGTTCCTTTGAGCGTCCGGGGTTCAATAAGCAGTTCTTC.

This clonotype was picked up many times. V gene TRBV12-3 or TRBV12-4 combines with J gene TRBJ2-5; 12 positions match TRBD1. With V trimmed by 8 bases and J by 5 bases, 6 bases remained unmatched. This CDR3 is built from 14 residues. The CDR3 sequence: CASSGQGAQETQYF. In DNA, the CDR3 is TGTGCCAGCTCGGGACAGGGGGCACAGGAGACCCAGTACTTC.

This chain links TRBV29-1 with TRBJ2-1, with D perhaps given as TRBD1 or TRBD2 (5 bases each). This CDR3 spans 18 amino acids. Deletions cut 0 bases from V and 2 bases from J, with 20 bases between. Germline CDR1 reads SQVTM; CDR2 reads ANQGSEA. As DNA, the CDR3 is TGCAGCGTTGAAGATATCTCCGGGGCTATCCTACCCTACAATGAGCAGTTCTTC. Amino acids: CSVEDISGAILPYNEQFF.

Comments on this clonotype: One end of the junction fails to match germline, which may point to a read error. This sequence joins TRBV4-1 and TRBJ1-2, with D possibly TRBD1 on 5 matching bases. This CDR3 comprises 14 residues. Germline CDR1 and CDR2: MGHRA and YSYEKL. The CDR3 sequence is CASSLGGRNGGYTF. The CDR3 DNA follows: TGCGCCAGCAGCCTTGGGGGGAGGAACGGTGGCTACACCTTT.

The CDR3 spells CVSSFGTSGRGTQYF. The CDR3 coding sequence is TGTGTTAGCAGCTTCGGGACTAGCGGGAGAGGGACCCAGTACTTC. The V gene is TRBV11-2, the J gene TRBJ2-5; 14 nucleotides align to TRBD2. Looked up from germline, CDR1 is SGHAT and CDR2 is FQNNGV. This CDR3 has 15 residues.

Remarks on this clonotype: The junction departs from the called germline gene at one end, perhaps through a read error. This chain's CDR3 is CASSQGAPEQYF. The CDR3 bases are TGTGCCAGCAGTCAAGGGGCTCCTGAGCAGTACTTC. V usage is TRBV4-2 and J usage is TRBJ2-7; perhaps TRBD1 as D (5 bases). The CDR3 consists of 12 residues. The germline gives CDR1 LGHNA, CDR2 YNFKEQ.

This clonotype was counted a few times. A single base separates this from a much larger clone, so it may be a read error. The chain carries TRBV12-3 or TRBV12-4 and TRBJ2-2; D is possibly TRBD1 (5 bases). Trimming took off 2 bases at V and 5 bases at J, with 18 bases between the two ends. The CDR3 sequence is 17 residues long. CDR3 DNA: TGTGCCAGCAGTTTACATGCGAGGCGAAAGGGGACCGGGGAGCTGTTTTTT. Its translation is CASSLHARRKGTGELFF.

This clonotype was detected once. One end of the junction varies from germline; a read error may be responsible. The DNA of the CDR3 is TGTACCAGCAGCGTGATGGCTAGCGGGACCGGGAGGGAGCTGTTTTTT. It translates to CTSSVMASGTGRELFF. This chain joins TRBV6-1 and TRBJ2-2; 9 bases match TRBD2. The CDR3 runs to 16 residues. CDR1 is MNHNS, CDR2 SASEGT, per germline.

Turning to this clonotype: A much larger clone sits a single nucleotide away, making a read error possible. The CDR3 DNA follows: TGTACCAGCAGCCAAGATGTACAGGGTAGCAATCAGCCCCAGCATTTT. It codes for CTSSQDVQGSNQPQHF. The genes are TRBV4-2 and TRBJ1-5; maybe TRBD1 (6 bases). The length of the CDR3 is 16 residues. Germline values: CDR1 LGHNA, CDR2 YNFKEQ.

Points on this clonotype: This is likely a read error, given that the CDR3 carries no conserved phenylalanine or tryptophan at its end. It is unclear where the CDR3 begins or ends on the DNA, so no DNA is shown, and the CDR3 is as TCRdb lists it. The chain joins TRBV10-2 to TRBJ1-5; the DNA was not compared with TRBD1, the D call given in the table. Germline CDR1 reads WSHSY; CDR2 reads SAAADI. The CDR3 comprises 12 residues, both ends counted. The CDR3 loop reads CASRTGGQPRHS.

CDR3 in amino acids: CASGSSGSGVTQYF. The CDR3 nucleotides read TGTGCCAGCGGCTCGAGCGGGAGCGGAGTTACGCAGTATTTT. The rearrangement joins TRBV12-3 or TRBV12-4 to TRBJ2-3, with 8 nucleotides matching TRBD2. The ends lost 8 bases at V and 8 bases at J; junction bases unmatched: 12. This CDR3 is 14 amino acids long.

Turning to this clonotype: A single base separates this from a much larger clone, so it may be a read error. The rearrangement uses TRBV14 and TRBJ2-7; TRBD1 aligns across 7 bases. The CDR3 sequence is 14 residues long. Germline V gene data show CDR1 as SGHDN and CDR2 as FVKESK. Here the CDR3 reads CAISQQTGPYEQYF. The CDR3, as DNA: TGTGCCATCAGCCAACAGACAGGGCCCTACGAGCAGTACTTC.